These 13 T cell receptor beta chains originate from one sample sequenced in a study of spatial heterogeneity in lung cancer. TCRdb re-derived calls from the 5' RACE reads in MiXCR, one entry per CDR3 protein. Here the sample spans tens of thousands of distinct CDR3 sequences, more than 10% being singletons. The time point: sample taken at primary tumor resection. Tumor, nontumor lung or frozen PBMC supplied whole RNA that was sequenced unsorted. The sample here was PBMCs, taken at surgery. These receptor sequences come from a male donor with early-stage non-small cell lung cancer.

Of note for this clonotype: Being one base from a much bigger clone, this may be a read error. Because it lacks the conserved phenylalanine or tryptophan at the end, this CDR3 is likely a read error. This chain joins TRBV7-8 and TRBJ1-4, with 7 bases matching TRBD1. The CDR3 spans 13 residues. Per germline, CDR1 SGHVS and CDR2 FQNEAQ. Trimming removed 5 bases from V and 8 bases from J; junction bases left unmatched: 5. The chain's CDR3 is CASSGDSLEKLFS. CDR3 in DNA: TGTGCCAGCAGCGGGGACAGTTTGGAAAAACTGTTTTCT.

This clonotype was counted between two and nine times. The CDR3 loop is CASSIRGTSNQPQHF. As DNA, the CDR3 is TGTGCCAGTAGTATACGGGGTACGAGCAATCAGCCCCAGCATTTT. V and J are TRBV19 and TRBJ1-5, with no clear D. Between the trimmed V and J ends, which lost 2 bases and 1 base, there was a span of 9 bases. CDR3 length: 15 amino acids. The germline CDR1 and CDR2 sequences are LNHDA and SQIVND (reference sequence).

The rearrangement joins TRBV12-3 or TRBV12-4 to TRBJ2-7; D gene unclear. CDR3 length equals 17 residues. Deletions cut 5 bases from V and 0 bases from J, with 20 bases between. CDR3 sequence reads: CASSPAIGRHLSYEQYF. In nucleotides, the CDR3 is TGTGCCAGCAGTCCCGCCATTGGACGGCACCTCTCCTACGAGCAGTACTTC.

In DNA, the CDR3 is TGCAGCGTTTCTATGGGACAGGGGAGTGAGCAGTTCTTC. It specifies CSVSMGQGSEQFF. This chain connects TRBV29-1 to TRBJ2-1, with 10 bases lining up with TRBD1. This CDR3 is built from 13 residues. Unmatched junction bases numbered 7, after V lost 5 bases and J lost 9 bases. Germline CDR1 SQVTM, CDR2 ANQGSEA.

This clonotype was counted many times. The CDR3 DNA reads TGCAGCGTTGGCCGTCGGACAGGGGATGGCTACACCTTC. Residues: CSVGRRTGDGYTF. This chain joins TRBV29-1 and TRBJ1-2; 9 bases align to TRBD1. Germline CDR1 reads SQVTM; CDR2 reads ANQGSEA. CDR3 length: 13 amino acids. The J segment lost 6 bases and the V segment lost 4 bases, leaving 6 bases of the junction unmatched. Using reference TRBV29-1 and TRBJ1-2 for the parts outside the CDR3, the full variable domain is SAVISQKPSRDICQRGTSLTIQCQVDSQVTMMFWYRQQPGQSLTLIATANQGSEATYESGFVIDKFPISRPNLTFSTLTVSNMSPEDSSIYLCSVGRRTGDGYTFGSGTRLTVV.

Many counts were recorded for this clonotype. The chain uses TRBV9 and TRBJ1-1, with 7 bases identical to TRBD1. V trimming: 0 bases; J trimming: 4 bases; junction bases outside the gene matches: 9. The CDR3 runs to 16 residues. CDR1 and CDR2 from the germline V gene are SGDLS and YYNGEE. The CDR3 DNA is TGTGCCAGCAGCGTAGTTGCTGACAGGGCCACCACTGAAGCTTTCTTT. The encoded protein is CASSVVADRATTEAFF.

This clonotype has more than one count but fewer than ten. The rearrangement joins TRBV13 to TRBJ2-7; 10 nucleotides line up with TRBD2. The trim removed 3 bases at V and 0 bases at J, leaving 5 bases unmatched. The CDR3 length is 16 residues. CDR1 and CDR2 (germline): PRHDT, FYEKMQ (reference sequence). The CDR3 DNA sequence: TGTGCCAGCAGCTTCTTAGCGGGGGGTTACTCCTACGAGCAGTACTTC. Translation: CASSFLAGGYSYEQYF. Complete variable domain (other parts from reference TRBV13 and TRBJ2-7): AAGVIQSPRHLIKEKRETATLKCYPIPRHDTVYWYQQGPGQDPQFLISFYEKMQSDKGSIPDRFSAQQFSDYHSELNMSSLELGDSALYFCASSFLAGGYSYEQYFGPGTRLTVT.

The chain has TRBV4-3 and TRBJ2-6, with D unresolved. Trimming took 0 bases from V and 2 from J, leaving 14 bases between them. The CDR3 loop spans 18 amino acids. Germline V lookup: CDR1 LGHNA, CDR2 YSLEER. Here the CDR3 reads CASSQDLGLSTGANVLTF. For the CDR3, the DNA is TGCGCCAGCAGCCAAGATTTAGGGCTCTCGACTGGGGCCAACGTCCTGACTTTC.

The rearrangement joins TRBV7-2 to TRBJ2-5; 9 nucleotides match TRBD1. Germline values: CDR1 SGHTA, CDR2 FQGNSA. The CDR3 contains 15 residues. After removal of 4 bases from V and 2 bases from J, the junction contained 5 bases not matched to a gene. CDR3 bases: TGTGCCAGCAGCTCGGACGGACAGGGGCAAGAGACCCAGTACTTC. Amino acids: CASSSDGQGQETQYF.

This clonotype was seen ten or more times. The CDR3 DNA sequence: TGTGCCAGCAGTTTATATACCAGGGGTTTGGAGACCCAGTACTTC. This encodes CASSLYTRGLETQYF. The chain uses TRBV28 and TRBJ2-5; maybe TRBD1 (6 bases). This CDR3 is built from 15 residues. Trimming took off 1 base at V and 5 bases at J, with 14 bases between the two ends. The V gene's germline CDR1 is MDHEN and CDR2 SYDVKM.

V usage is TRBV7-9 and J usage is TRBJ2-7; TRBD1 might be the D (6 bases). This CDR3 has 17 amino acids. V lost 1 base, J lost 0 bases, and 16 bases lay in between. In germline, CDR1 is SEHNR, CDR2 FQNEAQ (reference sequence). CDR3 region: CASSLERPGTTSYEQYF. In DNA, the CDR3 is TGTGCCAGCAGCTTAGAACGGCCAGGGACAACCTCCTACGAGCAGTACTTC.

The CDR3 loop reads CASSSPIPSDGTGEKLFF. CDR3 DNA: TGTGCCAGCAGTTCACCTATCCCCTCAGATGGTACTGGTGAAAAACTGTTTTTT. V and J are TRBV28 and TRBJ1-4; D gene uncertain. The CDR3 length is 18 residues. Looked up from germline, CDR1 is MDHEN and CDR2 is SYDVKM. V lost 4 bases and J 7 bases, leaving 25 bases between the germline ends.

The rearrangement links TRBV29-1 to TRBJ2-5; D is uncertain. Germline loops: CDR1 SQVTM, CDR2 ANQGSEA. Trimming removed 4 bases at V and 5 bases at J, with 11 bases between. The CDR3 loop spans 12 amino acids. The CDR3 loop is CSVVFIPETQYF. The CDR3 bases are TGCAGCGTTGTTTTTATTCCGGAGACCCAGTACTTC.